Following are 6 T cell receptor beta chains from one sample sequenced in a study of blood T cells in healthy people across ages. The authors ran a second PCR of roughly 7 to 11 cycles using a sample-barcoded 5' primer and a J-beta primer mix. Each CDR3 protein is one row after TCRdb ran MiXCR on the 5' RACE reads. The sample includes approximately 810,000 distinct CDR3 sequences, 25% to 30% of them seen just once. The material sequenced was blood. These receptors came from a woman older than 75 in good health.

Only a few counts were recorded for this clonotype. This chain joins TRBV12-5 and TRBJ2-5; TRBD2 aligns across 8 bases. This CDR3 contains 15 residues. V gave up 2 bases and J gave up 3 bases; unmatched junction bases: 5. Germline CDR1 reads LGHNT; CDR2 reads FRNRAP. The CDR3 protein is CASGLNGGGEETQYF. The DNA of the CDR3 is TGTGCTAGTGGTTTGAACGGGGGGGGAGAAGAGACCCAGTACTTC.

Points on this clonotype: An end of the junction does not agree with germline; a read error may underlie this. The chain is built from TRBV25-1 and TRBJ2-1; 8 nucleotides line up with TRBD1. CDR3 size: 14 residues. Germline loops: CDR1 MGHDK, CDR2 SYGVNS. The CDR3 sequence: CVSSGQGSYNEQFF. The CDR3 DNA reads TGTGTCAGCAGTGGACAGGGAAGCTACAATGAGCAGTTCTTC.

The table lists this clonotype with many counts. The chain carries TRBV2 and TRBJ2-5, with a weak D call TRBD1 (6 bases). Germline V gene sequence: CDR1 SNHLY, CDR2 FYNNEI. V was clipped by 4 bases and J by 1 base, with 10 bases between them. The CDR3 contains 14 residues. The CDR3 protein is CASSGTGIQETQYF. The DNA of the CDR3 is TGTGCCAGCAGTGGTACAGGGATCCAAGAGACCCAGTACTTC.

The sample holds a few counts of this clonotype. V is TRBV20-1 and J is TRBJ2-7, with D unresolved. V lost 5 bases and J lost 0, with 11 bases in between. This CDR3 comprises 13 residues. Germline-derived CDR1 and CDR2 are DFQATT and SNEGSKA (reference sequence). The CDR3 sequence is CSARPLDSYEQYF. The CDR3 DNA follows: TGCAGTGCTCGCCCACTGGACTCCTACGAGCAGTACTTC.

In regard to this clonotype: With a much larger clone just one base away, this may be a read error. In nucleotides, the CDR3 is TGTGCCAGCAGCTCGGCCGGTGTCAGTCAAGAGACCCAGTTCTTC. Its translation: CASSSAGVSQETQFF. The chain joins TRBV5-5 to TRBJ2-1; D remains unclear. Trimming left V 3 bases short and J 13 bases short, with 23 bases between. The CDR3 is 15 amino acids. The germline V gene has CDR1 SGHKS and CDR2 YYEKEE (reference sequence).

This clonotype was counted at least ten times. This chain links TRBV11-3 with TRBJ2-7; D assignment may be TRBD1 or TRBD2 (6 bases each). The CDR3 has 16 residues. V was pared by 1 base and J by 0 bases, with 13 bases between. The germline V gene has CDR1 SGHNT and CDR2 YENEEA. Here the CDR3 DNA reads TGTGCCAGCAGCTTAGGGGGGGCGGCGAGCTCCTACGAGCAGTACTTC. Translated, it gives CASSLGGAASSYEQYF.